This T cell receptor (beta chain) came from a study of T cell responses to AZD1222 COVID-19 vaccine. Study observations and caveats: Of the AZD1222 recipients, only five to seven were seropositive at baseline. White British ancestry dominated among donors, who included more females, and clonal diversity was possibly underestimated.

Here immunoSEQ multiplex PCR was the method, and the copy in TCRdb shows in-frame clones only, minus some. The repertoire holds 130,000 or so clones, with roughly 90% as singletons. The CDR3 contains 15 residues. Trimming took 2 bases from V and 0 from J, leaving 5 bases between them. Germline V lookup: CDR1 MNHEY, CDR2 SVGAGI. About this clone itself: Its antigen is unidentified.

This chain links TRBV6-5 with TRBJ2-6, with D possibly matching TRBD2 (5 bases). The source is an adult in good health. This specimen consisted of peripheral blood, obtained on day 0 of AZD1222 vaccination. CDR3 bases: TGTGCCAGCAGTTACGGGAGCTCTGGGGCCAACGTCCTGACTTTC. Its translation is CASSYGSSGANVLTF.